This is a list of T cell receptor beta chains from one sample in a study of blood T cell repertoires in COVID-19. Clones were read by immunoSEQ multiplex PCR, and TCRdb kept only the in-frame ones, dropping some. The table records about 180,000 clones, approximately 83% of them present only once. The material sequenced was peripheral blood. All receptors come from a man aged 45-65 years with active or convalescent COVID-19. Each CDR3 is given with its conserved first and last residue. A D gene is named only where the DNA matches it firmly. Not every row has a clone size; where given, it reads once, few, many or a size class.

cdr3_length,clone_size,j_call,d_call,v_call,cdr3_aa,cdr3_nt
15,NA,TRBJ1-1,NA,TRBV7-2,CASSLLAGAGTEAFF,TGTGCCAGCAGCCTACTCGCGGGGGCTGGGACTGAAGCTTTCTTT
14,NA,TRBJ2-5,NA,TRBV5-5,CASSFPRGKETQYF,TGTGCCAGCAGCTTCCCCAGGGGTAAAGAGACCCAGTACTTC
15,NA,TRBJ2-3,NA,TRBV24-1,CATSDLMEGSDTQYF,TGTGCCACCAGTGATTTGATGGAGGGATCAGATACGCAGTATTTT
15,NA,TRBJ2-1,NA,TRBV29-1,CSVEGGAVSYNEQFF,TGCAGCGTTGAAGGCGGAGCGGTCTCCTACAATGAGCAGTTCTTC
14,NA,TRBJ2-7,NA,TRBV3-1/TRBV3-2,CASTPSGLSYEQYF,TGTGCCAGCACCCCATCAGGGTTATCCTACGAGCAGTACTTC
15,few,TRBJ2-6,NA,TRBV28,CASSLVPSGANVLTF,TGTGCCAGCAGCCTTGTCCCCTCTGGGGCCAACGTCCTGACTTTC
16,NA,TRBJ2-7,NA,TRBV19,CASSIDSGQPAYEQYF,TGTGCCAGTAGTATAGACTCTGGACAGCCAGCCTACGAGCAGTACTTC
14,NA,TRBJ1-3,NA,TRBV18,CASSTGFSGNTIYF,TGTGCCAGCTCAACAGGGTTCTCTGGAAACACCATATATTTT
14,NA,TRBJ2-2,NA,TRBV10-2,CASRLPLNTGELFF,TGCGCCAGCAGGCTACCCCTGAACACCGGGGAGCTGTTTTTT
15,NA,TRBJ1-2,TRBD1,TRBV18,CASSPVQGVNYGYTF,TGTGCCAGCTCACCGGTACAGGGGGTTAACTATGGCTACACCTTC
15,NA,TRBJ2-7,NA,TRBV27,CASSPTGTPLREQYF,TGTGCCAGCAGTCCGACCGGGACACCACTACGGGAGCAGTACTTC
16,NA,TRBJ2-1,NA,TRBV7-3,CASSLYPSGGYNEQFF,TGTGCCAGCAGCTTATACCCCTCCGGGGGCTACAATGAGCAGTTCTTC
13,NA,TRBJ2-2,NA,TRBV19,CASSTLNTGELFF,TGTGCCAGTAGTACACTTAACACCGGGGAGCTGTTTTTT
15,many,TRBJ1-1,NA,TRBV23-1,CASSHSVQGSTEAFF,TGCGCCAGCAGTCACTCCGTACAGGGTTCGACTGAAGCTTTCTTT
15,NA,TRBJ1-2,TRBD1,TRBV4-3,CASSQGRGQSYGYTF,TGCGCCAGCAGCCAAGGGAGGGGGCAGAGCTATGGCTACACCTTC
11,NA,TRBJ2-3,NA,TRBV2,CASSETSAQYF,TGTGCCAGCAGTGAAACTAGTGCGCAGTATTTT
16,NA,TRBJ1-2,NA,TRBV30,CAWSTQYRVSLFGYTF,TGTGCCTGGAGTACCCAATACAGGGTTTCCCTATTTGGCTACACCTTC
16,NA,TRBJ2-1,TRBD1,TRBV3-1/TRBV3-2,CASSQVGQGVRNEQFF,TGTGCCAGCAGCCAAGTGGGACAGGGCGTTCGCAATGAGCAGTTCTTC
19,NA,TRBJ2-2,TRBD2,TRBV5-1,CASSLGTSGGPSGTGELFF,TGCGCCAGCAGCTTGGGAACTAGCGGGGGGCCCTCGGGCACCGGGGAGCTGTTTTTT
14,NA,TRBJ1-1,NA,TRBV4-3,CASSPGGGATEAFF,TGCGCCAGCAGCCCTGGGGGAGGGGCTACTGAAGCTTTCTTT
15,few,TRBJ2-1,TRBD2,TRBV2,CASMKRGNSYNEQFF,TGTGCCAGCATGAAGCGGGGGAACTCCTACAATGAGCAGTTCTTC
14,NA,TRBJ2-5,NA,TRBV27,CASRENGVMQTQYF,TGTGCCAGCAGAGAGAACGGGGTTATGCAGACCCAGTACTTC
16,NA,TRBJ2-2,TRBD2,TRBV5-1,CASRGVPGGDTGELFF,TGCGCCAGCCGCGGAGTCCCCGGGGGGGACACCGGGGAGCTGTTTTTT
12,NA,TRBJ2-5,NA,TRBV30,CAWSLSQETQYF,TGTGCCTGGAGTCTTTCCCAAGAGACCCAGTACTTC
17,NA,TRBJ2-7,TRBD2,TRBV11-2,CASSDLGLAVFSYEQYF,TGTGCCAGCAGCGACCTGGGACTAGCGGTATTCTCCTACGAGCAGTACTTC
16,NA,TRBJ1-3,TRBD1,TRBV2,CASSLRTGSSGNTIYF,TGTGCCAGCAGCCTGAGGACAGGTAGCTCTGGAAACACCATATATTTT
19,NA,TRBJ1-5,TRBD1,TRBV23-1,CASTHRDRGAGPLGQPQHF,TGCGCCAGCACCCACCGGGACAGGGGCGCGGGTCCTTTGGGCCAGCCCCAGCATTTT
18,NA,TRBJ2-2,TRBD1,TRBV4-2,CASSQEPMTGGFTGELFF,TGTGCCAGCAGCCAAGAACCTATGACAGGGGGCTTCACCGGGGAGCTGTTTTTT
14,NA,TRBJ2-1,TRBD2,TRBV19,CASRSSGRNNEQFF,TGTGCCAGTAGGAGTAGCGGGAGAAACAATGAGCAGTTCTTC
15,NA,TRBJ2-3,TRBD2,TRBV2,CASSFGGGTTDTQYF,TGTGCCAGCAGCTTCGGCGGGGGGACCACAGATACGCAGTATTTT
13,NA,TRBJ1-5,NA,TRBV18,CASSRTANQPQHF,TGTGCCAGCTCACGGACAGCTAATCAGCCCCAGCATTTT